These 16 T cell receptor beta chains share one sample of origin, sequenced in a study of T-cell reconstitution after alpha-beta-depleted transplantation in children. Preparation of the TCRbeta library was carried out with unique molecular identifiers. TCRdb independently ran MiXCR on the PCR reads; one entry per CDR3 protein. The data contain about 250,000 distinct CDR3 sequences, about 24% of them singletons. The sequences come from PBMCs, mostly from graft donor cells, collected 360 days after TCRalphabeta/CD19-depleted stem cell transplant. These receptors were taken from a female patient aged 2-9 years who had a stem cell transplant for congenital amegakaryocytic thrombocytopenia, so the T cells may come from the graft donor.

This rearrangement joins TRBV9 to TRBJ2-1; D gene ambiguous. Germline V lookup: CDR1 SGDLS, CDR2 YYNGEE. The CDR3 totals 15 residues. Trimming stripped 0 bases from V and 0 bases from J, with 7 bases between. The CDR3 coding sequence is TGTGCCAGCAGCGTAGCGGCGAGCTCCTACAATGAGCAGTTCTTC. Protein sequence: CASSVAASSYNEQFF.

Worth noting for this clonotype: One junction end disagrees with the germline gene, perhaps due to a read error. J is TRBJ2-1 and V is TRBV2; the match to TRBD2 covers 12 bases. Per germline, CDR1 SNHLY and CDR2 FYNNEI. The CDR3 is made up of 18 amino acids. CDR3 sequence reads: CTSSLAGLAGTPGNEQFF. In DNA form, the CDR3 reads TGTACCAGCAGTTTAGCTGGACTAGCGGGGACCCCAGGGAATGAGCAGTTCTTC.

The chain joins TRBV5-6 to TRBJ2-3; possibly TRBD1 for D (5 bases). V dropped 4 bases and J dropped 0 bases, with 21 bases sitting between them. CDR3 size: 18 residues. In germline, CDR1 is SGHDT, CDR2 YYEEEE. As DNA, the CDR3 is TGTGCCAGCAGCCTAAAACAGGTCTACTATCCTAGCACAGATACGCAGTATTTT. As protein: CASSLKQVYYPSTDTQYF.

This clonotype was detected ten times or more. The chain employs TRBV28 and TRBJ2-7; possibly TRBD1 for D (5 bases). Germline loops: CDR1 MDHEN, CDR2 SYDVKM. This CDR3 comprises 15 residues. Deletions cut 7 bases from V and 0 bases from J, with 16 bases between. DNA of the CDR3: TGTGCCAGCATCAGAACAGGTAGAAGCTCCTACGAGCAGTACTTC. Translating gives CASIRTGRSSYEQYF.

This clonotype was detected a few times. The chain recombines TRBV24-1 with TRBJ2-1, with 8 bases fitting TRBD2. The CDR3 sequence is 14 residues long. Germline V gene sequence: CDR1 KGHDR, CDR2 SFDVKD. Trimming removed 3 bases from V and 7 bases from J; junction bases left unmatched: 4. The CDR3 is CATSDSGSLNEQFF. CDR3 nucleotide sequence: TGTGCCACCAGTGATAGCGGGAGTTTGAATGAGCAGTTCTTC.

This clonotype was found a few times. The V and J genes are TRBV7-9 and TRBJ2-3, with 7 positions matching TRBD2. The CDR3 length is 15 residues. V lost 0 bases and J lost 3; bases outside the gene matches: 3. Germline V gene lookup returns CDR1 SEHNR and CDR2 FQNEAQ (reference sequence). CDR3 protein: CASSLAAGATDTQYF. Here the CDR3 DNA reads TGTGCCAGCAGCTTAGCTGCGGGAGCAACAGATACGCAGTATTTT.

This clonotype was counted between two and nine times. This chain links TRBV5-1 with TRBJ2-1; no firm D call. Germline CDR1 is SGHRS and CDR2 is YFSETQ. The CDR3 sequence is 16 residues long. Trimming removed 1 base from V and 0 bases from J, with 11 bases in between. The CDR3 nucleotides are TGCGCCAGCAGCTTGTCTCTACCGAGCTCCTACAATGAGCAGTTCTTC. Its protein is CASSLSLPSSYNEQFF.

This clonotype was seen only a few times. The chain links TRBV10-3 to TRBJ2-3, with TRBD2 identical over 10 bases. The germline gives CDR1 ENHRY, CDR2 SYGVKD. The CDR3 runs 14 residues. V lost 8 bases and J lost 6; bases outside the gene matches: 8. CDR3 region: CAIGLAGGLDTQYF. As DNA, the CDR3 is TGTGCCATCGGTTTAGCGGGAGGCCTGGATACGCAGTATTTT.

The chain joins TRBV5-1 to TRBJ1-4; D may be TRBD1 (6 bases). Trimming pared 4 bases from V and 6 bases from J, leaving 10 bases between. CDR1 and CDR2 (germline): SGHRS, YFSETQ. This CDR3 is 13 amino acids long. The CDR3 nucleotides are TGCGCCAGCAGCCCGGGGGCGGATGAAAAACTGTTTTTT. Its protein product is CASSPGADEKLFF.

This clonotype has only a few counts. J is TRBJ2-5 and V is TRBV5-5; TRBD1 matches 10 bases. The CDR3 loop spans 16 amino acids. The J segment lost 3 bases and the V segment lost 3 bases, leaving 8 bases of the junction unmatched. CDR1 is SGHKS and CDR2 is YYEKEE in the germline V gene (reference sequence). The CDR3 DNA follows: TGTGCCAGCAGCTCCCACCGGGACAGGGGAAAAGAGACCCAGTACTTC. Translating it yields CASSSHRDRGKETQYF.

This chain joins TRBV14 and TRBJ1-2, with D possibly TRBD1 on 6 matching bases. This CDR3 region has 15 residues. Trimming took 1 base from V and 3 from J, leaving 12 bases between them. Germline CDR1 and CDR2: SGHDN and FVKESK. CDR3 nucleotide sequence: TGTGCCAGCAGCCAAGCCCCAGGGGCCTACTATGGCTACACCTTC. Its protein is CASSQAPGAYYGYTF.

The V call is TRBV9, the J call TRBJ2-2; D is unclear. Germline lookup yields CDR1 SGDLS and CDR2 YYNGEE. This CDR3 is built from 14 residues. The ends were cut back, 1 base at V and 4 bases at J, with 8 bases in the middle. The CDR3 loop reads CASSVRYGTGELFF. The CDR3 bases are TGTGCCAGCAGCGTACGGTATGGCACCGGGGAGCTGTTTTTT. Combining the CDR3 with reference TRBV9 and TRBJ2-2 gives the whole variable domain DSGVTQTPKHLITATGQRVTLRCSPRSGDLSVYWYQQSLDQGLQFLIQYYNGEERAKGNILERFSAQQFPDLHSELNLSSLELGDSALYFCASSVRYGTGELFFGEGSRLTVL.

The chain couples TRBV4-1 to TRBJ2-1, with a weak D call TRBD2 (5 bases). V dropped 4 bases and J dropped 6 bases, with 19 bases sitting between them. Germline V gene data show CDR1 as MGHRA and CDR2 as YSYEKL. The CDR3 runs to 16 residues. CDR3 sequence reads: CASSRTRLWESNEQFF. CDR3 bases: TGCGCCAGCAGCCGCACCAGGTTGTGGGAGAGCAATGAGCAGTTCTTC.

This chain uses TRBV20-1 with TRBJ1-1; tentative D call: TRBD1 (6 bases). Deletions cut 6 bases from V and 7 bases from J, with 15 bases between. The CDR3 length is 12 residues. Looked up from germline, CDR1 is DFQATT and CDR2 is SNEGSKA (reference sequence). CDR3 amino acids: CSALSGGGEAFF. For the CDR3, the DNA is TGCAGTGCCCTAAGTGGGGGCGGTGAAGCTTTCTTT.

This clonotype was detected ten times or more. The CDR3: CATSDFPGTSSGYNEQFF. CDR3 coding DNA: TGTGCCACCAGTGATTTTCCAGGGACTAGTTCTGGATACAATGAGCAGTTCTTC. The chain employs TRBV24-1 and TRBJ2-1; 8 bases align to TRBD2. This CDR3 comprises 18 residues. J lost 4 bases, V lost 1 base, and 11 bases had no gene match. Per the germline V gene, CDR1 is KGHDR and CDR2 is SFDVKD.

This clonotype occurred a few times. The CDR3 here is CASTHYSSYEQYF. DNA of the CDR3: TGTGCCAGCACCCATTACAGCTCCTACGAGCAGTACTTC. The chain is built from TRBV6-2 or TRBV6-3 and TRBJ2-7, with D unresolved. Germline values: CDR1 MNHEY, CDR2 SVGEGT. The CDR3 spans 13 residues. Trimming cost V 7 bases and J 0 bases, with 10 bases left between them.